The clone carrying this TCR beta chain was detected only a few times. Investigators prepared the TCR beta libraries by applying iRepertoire HTBI primers and Arm-PCR of CDR3 regions. Each CDR3 protein is one row after TCRdb ran MiXCR on the multiplex PCR reads. The table has more than 650,000 distinct CDR3 sequences, approximately 29% seen once; the top ten hold 40% to 50%. Time point described: persistent/refractory GD, antithyroid drugs over 5 years with positive TRAb. Scientists built the TCR library using RNA that was extracted from PBMCs. The CDR3 extends over 16 amino acids. Deletions cut 7 bases from V and 2 bases from J, with 20 bases between. Germline assignment: CDR1 MNHEY and CDR2 SMNVEV (reference sequence). The entry originates in a study of regulatory T cells in long-lasting Graves disease.

The chain carries TRBV27 and TRBJ2-5; perhaps TRBD1 as D (8 bases). The TCR was taken from a female donor with Graves disease. This material consisted of peripheral blood mononuclear cells (PBMCs), taken when the disease was refractory, from a patient treated with antithyroid drugs. The CDR3 loop reads CASTPLADRAQETQYF. CDR3 coding DNA: TGTGCCAGCACGCCTCTAGCGGACAGGGCTCAAGAGACCCAGTACTTC.